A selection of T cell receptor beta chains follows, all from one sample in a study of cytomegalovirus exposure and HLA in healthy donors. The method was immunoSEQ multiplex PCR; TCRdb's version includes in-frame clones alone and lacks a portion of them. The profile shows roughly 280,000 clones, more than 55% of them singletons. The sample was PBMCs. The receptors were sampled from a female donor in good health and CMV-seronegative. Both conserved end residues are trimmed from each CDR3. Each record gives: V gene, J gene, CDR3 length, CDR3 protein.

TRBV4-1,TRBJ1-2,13,ASSQDAFANYGYT
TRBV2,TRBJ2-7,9,ASSETYEQY
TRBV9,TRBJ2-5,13,ASSVYGDRQETQY
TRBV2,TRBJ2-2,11,ASRVLSTGELF
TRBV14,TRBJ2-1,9,ASSIGFEQF
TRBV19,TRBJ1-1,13,ASSTTGGVFAEAF
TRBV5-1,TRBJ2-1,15,ASSLRMTESSYNEQF
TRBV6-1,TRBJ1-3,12,ASSGRVSGNTIY
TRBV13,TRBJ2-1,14,ASSSTLAGVSNEQF
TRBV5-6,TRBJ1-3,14,ASSLGQGRFGNTIY
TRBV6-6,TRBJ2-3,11,ATTRPGTDTQY
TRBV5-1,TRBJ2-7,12,ASRPASGSYEQY
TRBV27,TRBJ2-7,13,ASSLFGGRSYEQY
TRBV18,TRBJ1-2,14,ASSPTQDGGNYGYT
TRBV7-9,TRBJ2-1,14,ASSHGTSGSLREQF
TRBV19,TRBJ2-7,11,ASSPQGVYEQY
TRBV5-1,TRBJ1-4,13,ASSLVGDYFEKLF
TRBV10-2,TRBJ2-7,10,ASSESTGEQY
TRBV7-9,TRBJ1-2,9,ASSLLEGYT
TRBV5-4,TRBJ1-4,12,ASSSQGNNEKLF
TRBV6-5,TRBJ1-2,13,ASSYGAENLYGYT
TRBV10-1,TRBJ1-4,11,ASGSGGNEKLF
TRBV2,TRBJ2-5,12,ASRASQQQETQY
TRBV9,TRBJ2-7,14,ASSVSGAGGFYEQY
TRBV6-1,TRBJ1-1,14,ASSELGGQRATEAF
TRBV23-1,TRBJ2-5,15,ASPIHPQQGEAETQY
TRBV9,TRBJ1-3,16,ASSVKPLGTGGGNTIY
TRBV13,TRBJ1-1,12,ASSLEYAGTEAF
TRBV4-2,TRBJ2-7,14,ASSQLEREGTYEQY
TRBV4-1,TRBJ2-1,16,ASSQDLRTRSSYNEQF
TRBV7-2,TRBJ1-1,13,ASSGGQGLYLVAF
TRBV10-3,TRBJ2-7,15,AISDGSGPSGAYEQY
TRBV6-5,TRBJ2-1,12,ASSTRDTYNEQF
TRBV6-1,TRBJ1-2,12,ASSTGGLVYGYT
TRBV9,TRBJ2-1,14,ASSVVGAGVGNEQF
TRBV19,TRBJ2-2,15,ASSIGGGTINTGELF
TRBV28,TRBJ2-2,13,ASSGGQGAGGELF
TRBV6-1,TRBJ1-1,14,ASSELGPDWNTEAF
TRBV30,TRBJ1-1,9,AWRDRAEAF
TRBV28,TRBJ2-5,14,ASSSFGLAGVPTQY
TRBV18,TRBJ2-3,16,ASSPPRTSGTRTDTQY
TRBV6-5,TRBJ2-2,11,ASSYKNTGELF
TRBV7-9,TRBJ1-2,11,ASSFTGDYGYT
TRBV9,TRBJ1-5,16,ASSPGTGVDNSNQPQH
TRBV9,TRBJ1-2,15,ASSPSLGQGSVYGYT
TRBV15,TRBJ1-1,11,ATSRDRAGGAF
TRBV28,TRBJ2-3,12,ASSLGGDTDTQY
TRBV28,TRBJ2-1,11,ASSGGLPNEQF
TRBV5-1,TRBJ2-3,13,ASSFASGRSDTQY